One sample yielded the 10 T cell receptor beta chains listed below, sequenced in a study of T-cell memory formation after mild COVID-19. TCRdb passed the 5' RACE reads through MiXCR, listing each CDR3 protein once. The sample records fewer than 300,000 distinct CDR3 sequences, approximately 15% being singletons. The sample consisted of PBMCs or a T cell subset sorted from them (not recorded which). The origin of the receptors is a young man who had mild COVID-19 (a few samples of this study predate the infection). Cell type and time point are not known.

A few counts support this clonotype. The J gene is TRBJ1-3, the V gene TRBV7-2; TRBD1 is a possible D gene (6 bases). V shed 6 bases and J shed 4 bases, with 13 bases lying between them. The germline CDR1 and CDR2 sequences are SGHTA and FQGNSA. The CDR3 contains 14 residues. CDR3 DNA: TGTGCCAGCAGACCTACAGGGATCGGAAACACCATATATTTT. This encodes CASRPTGIGNTIYF.

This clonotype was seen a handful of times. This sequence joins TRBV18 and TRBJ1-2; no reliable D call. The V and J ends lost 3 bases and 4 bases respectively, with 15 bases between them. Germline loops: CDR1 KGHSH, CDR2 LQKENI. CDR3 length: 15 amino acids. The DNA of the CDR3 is TGTGCCAGCTCACCTTTGACCCCTCCTACCTATGGCTACACCTTC. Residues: CASSPLTPPTYGYTF.

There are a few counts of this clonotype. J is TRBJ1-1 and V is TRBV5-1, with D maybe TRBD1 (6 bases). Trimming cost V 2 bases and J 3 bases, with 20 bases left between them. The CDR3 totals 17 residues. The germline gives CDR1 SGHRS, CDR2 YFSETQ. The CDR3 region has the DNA TGCGCCAGCAGCTTAGGACAGCGGTTTAAGGTTCACACTGAAGCTTTCTTT. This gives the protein CASSLGQRFKVHTEAFF.

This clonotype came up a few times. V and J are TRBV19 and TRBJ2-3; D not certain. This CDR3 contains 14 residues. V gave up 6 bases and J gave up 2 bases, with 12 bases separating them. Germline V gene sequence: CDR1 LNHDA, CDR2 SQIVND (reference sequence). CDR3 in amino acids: CASRSLSLTDTQYF. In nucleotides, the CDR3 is TGTGCCAGTAGGAGCCTTTCTCTCACAGATACGCAGTATTTT.

CDR3 region: CSALPEDTQYF. The CDR3, as DNA: TGCAGTGCCTTGCCGGAGGATACGCAGTATTTT. This chain connects TRBV20-1 to TRBJ2-3; D is unclear. Looked up from germline, CDR1 is DFQATT and CDR2 is SNEGSKA (reference sequence). The CDR3 is 11 residues long. Deletions cut 6 bases from V and 6 bases from J, with 10 bases between.

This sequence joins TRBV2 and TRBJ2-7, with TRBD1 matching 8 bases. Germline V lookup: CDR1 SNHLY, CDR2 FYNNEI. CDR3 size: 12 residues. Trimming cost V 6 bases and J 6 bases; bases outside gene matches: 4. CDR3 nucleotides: TGTGCCAGCAGGGACAGGGAAATCGAGCAGTACTTC. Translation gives CASRDREIEQYF.

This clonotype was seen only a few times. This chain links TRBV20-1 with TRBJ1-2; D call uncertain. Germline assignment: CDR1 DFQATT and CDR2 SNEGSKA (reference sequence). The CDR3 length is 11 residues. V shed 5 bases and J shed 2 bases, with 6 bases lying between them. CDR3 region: CSAPENYGYTF. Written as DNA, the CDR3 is TGCAGTGCTCCAGAAAACTATGGCTACACCTTC.

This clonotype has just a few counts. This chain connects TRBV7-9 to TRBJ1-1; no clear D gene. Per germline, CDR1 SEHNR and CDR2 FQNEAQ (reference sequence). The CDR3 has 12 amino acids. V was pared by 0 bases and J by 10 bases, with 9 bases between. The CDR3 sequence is CASSLARERAFF. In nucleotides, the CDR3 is TGTGCCAGCAGCTTAGCCCGGGAACGAGCTTTCTTT.

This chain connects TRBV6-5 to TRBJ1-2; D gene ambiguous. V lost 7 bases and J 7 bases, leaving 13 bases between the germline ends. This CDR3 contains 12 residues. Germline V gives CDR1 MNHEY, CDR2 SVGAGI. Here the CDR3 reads CASTPAGGGYTF. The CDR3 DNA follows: TGTGCCAGCACCCCCGCCGGCGGTGGCTACACCTTC.

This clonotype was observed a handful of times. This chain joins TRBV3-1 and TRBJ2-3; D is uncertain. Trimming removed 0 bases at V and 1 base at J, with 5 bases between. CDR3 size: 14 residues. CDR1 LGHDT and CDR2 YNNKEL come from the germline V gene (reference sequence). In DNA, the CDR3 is TGTGCCAGCAGCCAAGAACCAGGCACAGATACGCAGTATTTT. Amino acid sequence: CASSQEPGTDTQYF.